This T cell receptor beta chain appears in the sequencing data of a study of T and B cells in COVID-19 patients. Study background: Most recovered patients had mild to moderate COVID-19 treated as outpatients.

Only a few counts were recorded for this clonotype. Its specificity is unknown. Study results and limitations: Patients with COVID-19 reportedly showed strongly skewed T cell receptor beta variable and joining gene usage. Sorted SARS-CoV-2-responsive or tetramer+ T cells and CD4+, regulatory and CD8+ subsets were not yet sequenced.

TRB was amplified from around 230-520 ng of blood genomic DNA. Multiplex PCR with BIOMED2 TRB-A/B primer pools amplified TRB rearrangements. TCRdb fed the multiplex PCR reads into MiXCR, producing one record per CDR3 protein. The sample carries 24,000 or so distinct CDR3 sequences, about 30% recorded once. Germline-derived CDR1 and CDR2 are KGHSH and LQKENI. This CDR3 is built from 16 residues. Trimming removed 1 base from V and 5 bases from J; junction bases left unmatched: 8. The chain joins TRBV18 to TRBJ2-5; 9 nucleotides agree with TRBD2. The TCR originated in a human donor who had recovered from COVID-19. Sequencing was done on a sample of blood. CDR3: CASSPREASGVETQYF. The CDR3, as DNA: TGTGCCAGCTCACCACGAGAGGCTAGCGGGGTGGAGACCCAGTACTTC.